This TCR beta chain was identified during a study of monozygotic twins with inflammatory bowel disease. General observations from the study: Support was lacking for any single strong IBD-associated signal or clonotype. Among IBD patients, TCRbeta diversity (inverse Simpson) was lower than in healthy co-twins.

Skipping T cell sorting, the study isolated total RNA directly from whole blood. Germline V gene data show CDR1 as SEHNR and CDR2 as FQNEAQ (reference sequence). The length of the CDR3 is 14 residues. It was 3,000 to 4,500 ng of total RNA that each TCR library used. After re-calling the 5' RACE reads, TCRdb lists one entry per CDR3 protein, DNA absent. The listing records approximately 400,000 distinct CDR3 sequences. In regard to this clonotype: Its antigen remains unidentified.

The receptor was derived from a human donor with ulcerative colitis or Crohn's disease, or a healthy co-twin of an affected twin (not recorded which). Sequencing input: blood. The chain employs TRBV7-9 and TRBJ1-1; there is no DNA to check the TCRdb D call of TRBD1. The CDR3 is CASSFYDRDGEAFF. The whole variable domain, filled in from reference TRBV7-9 and TRBJ1-1, reads DTGVSQNPRHKITKRGQNVTFRCDPISEHNRLYWYRQTLGQGPEFLTYFQNEAQLEKSRLLSDRFSAERPKGSFSTLEIQRTEQGDSAMYLCASSFYDRDGEAFFGQGTRLTVV.